The rows below give T cell receptor beta chains drawn from one sample of a study of blood T cell repertoires in COVID-19. Generated by immunoSEQ multiplex PCR, the TCRdb table keeps only in-frame clones and is missing some. Of some 200,000 clones listed, 86% are singletons. The sample consisted of peripheral blood. These receptor sequences come from an elderly man with acute or convalescent COVID-19. The CDR3 runs from the conserved cysteine through the conserved F or W. A D gene is named only where the DNA matches it firmly. Some rows mark clone size as missing; the rest say once, few, many or name a class of expanded clone.

D gene: TRBD2
J gene: TRBJ2-1
V gene: TRBV4-1
clone size: -
CDR3 protein: CASSQETRGSSYNEQFF
CDR3 DNA: TGCGCCAGCAGCCAAGAGACGCGGGGGAGCTCCTACAATGAGCAGTTCTTC

D gene: -
J gene: TRBJ2-1
V gene: TRBV11-2
clone size: -
CDR3 protein: CASSAGGYYNEQFF
CDR3 DNA: TGTGCCAGCAGCGCCGGGGGATACTACAATGAGCAGTTCTTC

D gene: TRBD2
J gene: TRBJ2-6
V gene: TRBV19
clone size: -
CDR3 protein: CASTPGGSGANVLTF
CDR3 DNA: TGTGCCAGTACCCCCGGGGGGTCTGGGGCCAACGTCCTGACTTTC

D gene: -
J gene: TRBJ1-5
V gene: TRBV19
clone size: -
CDR3 protein: CASRFQTHVNQPQHF
CDR3 DNA: TGTGCCAGTAGGTTCCAGACACACGTCAATCAGCCCCAGCATTTT

D gene: -
J gene: TRBJ1-1
V gene: TRBV6-2/TRBV6-3
clone size: -
CDR3 protein: CASSYMSTPNTEAFF
CDR3 DNA: TGTGCCAGCAGTTACATGTCGACACCGAACACTGAAGCTTTCTTT

D gene: TRBD1
J gene: TRBJ2-2
V gene: TRBV5-1
clone size: -
CDR3 protein: CASSRGQGAPGELFF
CDR3 DNA: TGCGCCAGCAGCCGCGGACAGGGGGCGCCCGGGGAGCTGTTTTTT

D gene: TRBD1
J gene: TRBJ2-2
V gene: TRBV24-1
clone size: -
CDR3 protein: CATGRTGRNTGELFF
CDR3 DNA: TGTGCCACCGGGAGGACAGGGAGGAACACCGGGGAGCTGTTTTTT

D gene: -
J gene: TRBJ1-3
V gene: TRBV7-6
clone size: -
CDR3 protein: CASSPDSGNTIYF
CDR3 DNA: TGTGCCAGCAGCCCAGACTCTGGAAACACCATATATTTT

D gene: -
J gene: TRBJ1-5
V gene: TRBV28
clone size: -
CDR3 protein: CATQAAPQPQHF
CDR3 DNA: TGTGCCACCCAGGCCGCGCCTCAGCCCCAGCATTTT

D gene: -
J gene: TRBJ1-2
V gene: TRBV6-1
clone size: -
CDR3 protein: CASSDRGSYGYTF
CDR3 DNA: TGTGCCAGCAGTGACAGGGGCTCCTATGGCTACACCTTC

D gene: -
J gene: TRBJ1-5
V gene: TRBV7-2
clone size: -
CDR3 protein: CASSLAGQGLRQPQHF
CDR3 DNA: TGTGCCAGCAGCTTAGCAGGGCAGGGGCTGAGGCAGCCCCAGCATTTT

D gene: TRBD1
J gene: TRBJ2-5
V gene: TRBV24-1
clone size: -
CDR3 protein: CATSTGGTSETQYF
CDR3 DNA: TGTGCCACCTCGACAGGGGGGACCTCTGAGACCCAGTACTTC

D gene: TRBD1
J gene: TRBJ1-5
V gene: TRBV4-1
clone size: -
CDR3 protein: CASSPDRGLSFNQPQHF
CDR3 DNA: TGCGCCAGCAGCCCGGACAGGGGCCTCTCTTTCAATCAGCCCCAGCATTTT

D gene: TRBD1
J gene: TRBJ2-7
V gene: TRBV7-6
clone size: -
CDR3 protein: CASSLAAGGVYEQYF
CDR3 DNA: TGTGCCAGCAGCTTAGCGGCAGGGGGTGTCTACGAGCAGTACTTC

D gene: -
J gene: TRBJ2-3
V gene: TRBV9
clone size: -
CDR3 protein: CASSVDRGGESTDTQYF
CDR3 DNA: TGTGCCAGCAGCGTAGATAGGGGTGGAGAAAGCACAGATACGCAGTATTTT

D gene: -
J gene: TRBJ1-1
V gene: TRBV20-1
clone size: -
CDR3 protein: CSAEQRKEAFF
CDR3 DNA: TGCAGTGCAGAGCAACGTAAAGAAGCTTTCTTT

D gene: TRBD1
J gene: TRBJ1-3
V gene: TRBV2
clone size: -
CDR3 protein: CASSGTGSGNTIYF
CDR3 DNA: TGTGCCAGCAGTGGGACAGGGTCTGGAAACACCATATATTTT

D gene: TRBD2
J gene: TRBJ2-3
V gene: TRBV19
clone size: -
CDR3 protein: CASSRDGTSGITDTQYF
CDR3 DNA: TGTGCCAGTAGTAGGGACGGGACTAGCGGGATTACAGATACGCAGTATTTT

D gene: TRBD2
J gene: TRBJ2-7
V gene: TRBV7-8
clone size: -
CDR3 protein: CASRQLAGAYEQYF
CDR3 DNA: TGTGCCAGCAGACAACTAGCGGGGGCCTACGAGCAGTACTTC

D gene: -
J gene: TRBJ1-1
V gene: TRBV7-9
clone size: -
CDR3 protein: CASSLVPGDTTEAFF
CDR3 DNA: TGTGCCAGCAGCTTAGTTCCAGGGGACACCACTGAAGCTTTCTTT

D gene: TRBD1
J gene: TRBJ1-4
V gene: TRBV7-6
clone size: -
CDR3 protein: CASSLHDRGGEKLFF
CDR3 DNA: TGTGCCAGCAGCTTACATGACAGGGGAGGTGAAAAACTGTTTTTT

D gene: TRBD1
J gene: TRBJ1-4
V gene: TRBV7-9
clone size: -
CDR3 protein: CASRRQGAVNEKLFF
CDR3 DNA: TGTGCCAGCAGGCGACAGGGGGCGGTCAATGAAAAACTGTTTTTT

D gene: TRBD1
J gene: TRBJ2-3
V gene: TRBV3-1/TRBV3-2
clone size: -
CDR3 protein: CASSQGTGPTDTQYF
CDR3 DNA: TGTGCCAGCAGCCAAGGGACAGGTCCCACAGATACGCAGTATTTT

D gene: TRBD1
J gene: TRBJ2-3
V gene: TRBV24-1
clone size: once
CDR3 protein: CATRTGTGGSTDTQYF
CDR3 DNA: TGTGCCACCAGGACCGGGACAGGGGGTAGCACAGATACGCAGTATTTT

D gene: -
J gene: TRBJ2-3
V gene: TRBV6-6
clone size: few
CDR3 protein: CASTPSTDTQYF
CDR3 DNA: TGTGCCAGCACTCCTTCGACAGATACGCAGTATTTT

D gene: -
J gene: TRBJ1-2
V gene: TRBV12-3/TRBV12-4
clone size: -
CDR3 protein: CASSRGRDGYTF
CDR3 DNA: TGTGCCAGCAGCCGGGGGAGGGATGGCTACACCTTC

D gene: TRBD1
J gene: TRBJ1-2
V gene: TRBV7-2
clone size: few
CDR3 protein: CASSLATGGAIGYTF
CDR3 DNA: TGTGCCAGCAGCTTAGCAACAGGGGGCGCCATTGGCTACACCTTC

D gene: -
J gene: TRBJ1-5
V gene: TRBV18
clone size: once
CDR3 protein: CASSEQPTAGPQHF
CDR3 DNA: TGTGCCAGCTCTGAACAGCCGACCGCCGGGCCCCAGCATTTT

D gene: -
J gene: TRBJ1-2
V gene: TRBV7-2
clone size: -
CDR3 protein: CASSFRDNNYGYTF
CDR3 DNA: TGTGCCAGCAGCTTCCGGGACAATAACTATGGCTACACCTTC

D gene: TRBD2
J gene: TRBJ2-1
V gene: TRBV18
clone size: -
CDR3 protein: CASSAGTSGNEQFF
CDR3 DNA: TGTGCCAGCTCAGCCGGGACTAGCGGGAATGAGCAGTTCTTC

D gene: -
J gene: TRBJ1-3
V gene: TRBV6-6
clone size: few
CDR3 protein: CASSYAGSGNTIYF
CDR3 DNA: TGTGCCAGCAGTTATGCAGGGTCTGGAAACACCATATATTTT

D gene: TRBD2
J gene: TRBJ2-1
V gene: TRBV10-1
clone size: -
CDR3 protein: CASSERSGSSYNEQFF
CDR3 DNA: TGCGCCAGCAGTGAAAGAAGCGGGAGCTCCTACAATGAGCAGTTCTTC

D gene: TRBD2
J gene: TRBJ2-4
V gene: TRBV24-1
clone size: -
CDR3 protein: CATSDSASGDLRNIQYF
CDR3 DNA: TGTGCCACCAGTGATTCCGCTAGCGGGGATCTCCGGAACATTCAGTACTTC

D gene: -
J gene: TRBJ2-3
V gene: TRBV28
clone size: -
CDR3 protein: CASTLGGAGTDTQYF
CDR3 DNA: TGTGCCAGCACTTTAGGGGGGGCCGGCACAGATACGCAGTATTTT